The T cell receptor (beta chain) described here comes from a study of T-cell reconstitution after alpha-beta-depleted transplantation in children. Researchers prepared the TCRbeta library using unique molecular identifiers, the study reports. TCRdb fed the PCR reads into MiXCR, producing one record per CDR3 protein. Of 600,000 to 700,000 distinct CDR3 sequences listed, 15% to 20% are singletons. CDR1 and CDR2 from the germline V gene are SGHTA and FQGNSA. CDR3 length equals 14 residues. V was trimmed by 3 bases and J by 8 bases, leaving 13 bases between them. In this sample, this clonotype turned up many times.

The clonotype comes from a human donor who donated a stem cell graft to a child with acute myeloid leukemia. The J gene is TRBJ2-2, the V gene TRBV7-2; the D gene is possibly TRBD1 (5 bases). Source: PBMCs from the stem cell graft donor, taken from the stem cell graft. The CDR3 DNA is TGTGCCAGCAGCTTGCACAGGCCTCGAGGGGAGCTGTTTTTT. Its translation: CASSLHRPRGELFF.